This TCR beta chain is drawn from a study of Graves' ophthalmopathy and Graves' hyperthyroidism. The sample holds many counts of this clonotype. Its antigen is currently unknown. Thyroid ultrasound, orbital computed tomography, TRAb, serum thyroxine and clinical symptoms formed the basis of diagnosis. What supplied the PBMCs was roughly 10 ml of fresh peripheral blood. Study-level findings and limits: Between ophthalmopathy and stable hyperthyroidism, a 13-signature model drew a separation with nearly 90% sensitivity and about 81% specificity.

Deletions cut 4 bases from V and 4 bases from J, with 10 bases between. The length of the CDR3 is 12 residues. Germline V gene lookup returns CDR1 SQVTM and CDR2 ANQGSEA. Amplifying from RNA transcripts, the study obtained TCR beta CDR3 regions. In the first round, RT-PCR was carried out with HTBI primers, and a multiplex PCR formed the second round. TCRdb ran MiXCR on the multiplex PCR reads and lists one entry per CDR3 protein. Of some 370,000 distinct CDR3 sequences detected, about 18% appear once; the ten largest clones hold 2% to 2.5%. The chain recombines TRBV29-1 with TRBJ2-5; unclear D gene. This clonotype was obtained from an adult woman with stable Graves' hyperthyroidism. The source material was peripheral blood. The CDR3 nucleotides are TGCAGCGTTGGAGTCTCAGGAGAGACCCAGTACTTC. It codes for CSVGVSGETQYF.